What follows are 8 T cell receptor beta chains derived from one specimen sequenced in a study of cytomegalovirus exposure and HLA in healthy donors. Amplification used 60 Vbeta primers and 13 Jbeta primers. Sequencing was performed with immunoSEQ multiplex PCR; in TCRdb, only in-frame clones are kept and a portion is missing. The sample shows tens of thousands of clones, around 73% of them seen only once. The material sequenced was PBMCs. Receptors originate from a woman aged 40-49 years in good health and CMV-seronegative.

This clone has a single count. The chain carries TRBV11-2 and TRBJ2-7, with D possibly matching TRBD1 (6 bases). This CDR3 has 14 amino acids. Per the germline V gene, CDR1 is SGHAT and CDR2 is FQNNGV. Between the trimmed V and J ends, which lost 1 base and 1 base, there was a span of 8 bases. The CDR3 region is CASSLGDISYEQYF. DNA for the CDR3: TGTGCCAGCAGCTTAGGGGACATTTCCTACGAGCAGTACTTC. The complete variable domain, with remaining parts taken from reference TRBV11-2 and TRBJ2-7, reads EAGVAQSPRYKIIEKRQSVAFWCNPISGHATLYWYQQILGQGPKLLIQFQNNGVVDDSQLPKDRFSAERLKGVDSTLKIQPAKLEDSAVYLCASSLGDISYEQYFGPGTRLTVT.

The chain employs TRBV6-5 and TRBJ1-2; 11 positions agree with TRBD1. This CDR3 comprises 16 residues. V lost 3 bases to trimming and J lost 5 bases; unmatched junction nucleotides: 8. Germline CDR1 and CDR2: MNHEY and SVGAGI. CDR3 sequence: CASSYPGDRGMYGYTF. The CDR3 DNA is TGTGCCAGCAGTTATCCAGGGGACAGGGGGATGTATGGCTACACCTTC.

The gene calls are TRBV5-4 and TRBJ2-7; the match to TRBD1 covers 8 bases. Per germline, CDR1 SGHNT and CDR2 YYREEE (reference sequence). V lost 4 bases, J lost 6 bases, and 12 bases stayed unmatched. CDR3 length equals 15 residues. The CDR3 DNA reads TGTGCCAGCAGCCCCAGGGGGCCCCTCTTGGGCGAGCAGTACTTC. Its translation is CASSPRGPLLGEQYF.

This clone occurred once. V and J are TRBV28 and TRBJ1-1; possible D gene TRBD1, 5 bases. V was trimmed by 6 bases and J by 3 bases, leaving 11 bases between them. Germline CDR1 is MDHEN and CDR2 is SYDVKM. The CDR3 loop spans 13 amino acids. CDR3 nucleotides: TGTGCCAGCAGCTTGGACACAGACACTGAAGCTTTCTTT. Amino acid sequence: CASSLDTDTEAFF.

Of note for this clone: Other nucleotide sequences in the sample specify the same CDR3. The V gene is TRBV5-1, the J gene TRBJ2-1, with TRBD2 matching over 11 bases. The CDR3 runs to 15 residues. V trimming: 1 base; J trimming: 3 bases; junction bases outside the gene matches: 0. Germline CDR1 is SGHRS and CDR2 is YFSETQ. The CDR3 here is CASSLLAGGYNEQFF. In nucleotides, the CDR3 is TGCGCCAGCAGCTTGCTAGCGGGAGGCTACAATGAGCAGTTCTTC.

The chain uses TRBV7-9 and TRBJ1-3; possibly TRBD1 for D (5 bases). Germline lookup yields CDR1 SEHNR and CDR2 FQNEAQ (reference sequence). V lost 4 bases to trimming and J lost 0 bases, with 13 bases between them. The CDR3 length is 16 residues. CDR3 in amino acids: CASSSAGLHSGNTIYF. Written as DNA, the CDR3 is TGTGCCAGCAGCTCAGCGGGACTCCACTCTGGAAACACCATATATTTT.

The rearrangement links TRBV28 to TRBJ2-7; maybe TRBD2 (5 bases). Germline V gene sequence: CDR1 MDHEN, CDR2 SYDVKM. CDR3 length: 19 residues. V gave up 2 bases and J gave up 0 bases, with 23 bases separating them. The DNA for the CDR3 is TGTGCCAGCAGTTTAGGACCTCGTTTAGGCAGACTAACCTCCTACGAGCAGTACTTC. This sequence encodes CASSLGPRLGRLTSYEQYF.

This clone was counted between two and nine times. The chain has TRBV7-6 and TRBJ1-1; 7 bases fit TRBD1. The CDR3 is made up of 14 amino acids. Unmatched junction bases numbered 10, after V lost 11 bases and J lost 1 base. Germline V gene lookup returns CDR1 SGHVS and CDR2 FNYEAQ. CDR3 DNA: TGTGCCGTCGTAAAGGGACAGAGGAACACTGAAGCTTTCTTT. It is translated as CAVVKGQRNTEAFF.